This T cell receptor (beta chain) was retrieved from a study of T cell responses to AZD1222 COVID-19 vaccine. At the level of the study: Combined were second doses at about 4 or about 12 weeks.

Findings of the study overall: In a largely white British group with more females than males, clonal diversity was possibly underestimated. Researchers took repertoire samples only after the peak T cell response had come.

This CDR3 contains 15 residues. From germline, CDR1 is KGHDR and CDR2 SFDVKD. The V gene lost 3 bases and the J gene lost 5 bases, with 13 bases spanning the gap. Worth noting for this clone: Its antigen remains unidentified.

Sequenced by immunoSEQ multiplex PCR; TCRdb stores in-frame clones only, minus some. The sample shows fewer than 120,000 clones, 85% to 95% of them seen only once. The sample consisted of peripheral blood, taken on day 0 of AZD1222 vaccination. The chain uses TRBV24-1 and TRBJ1-3; a weak D match, TRBD1 (6 bases). This receptor was obtained from an adult in good health. CDR3 amino acids: CATSDADRTRNTIYF. The DNA for the CDR3 is TGTGCCACCAGTGATGCAGACAGGACAAGAAACACCATATATTTT.